The TCR beta chain described here comes from a study of blood T cells in healthy people across ages. The ends lost 8 bases at V and 0 bases at J; junction bases unmatched: 6. Germline V CDR1 and CDR2: SNHLY, FYNNEI. CDR3 size: 14 residues. Each of the donors had 8 to 10 milliliters of peripheral blood drawn into EDTA-treated Vacutainer tubes. Isolation per sample recovered at least 7 million PBMCs. A few counts support this clonotype. With a J-beta primer mix and a sample-barcoded 5' primer, a second PCR ran about 7 to 11 cycles. In TCRdb, the 5' RACE reads were re-called with MiXCR into one record per CDR3 protein. The sample has roughly 2 million distinct CDR3 sequences; about 50% are singletons.

The TCR comes from a woman aged 40 to 49 in good health. V and J are TRBV2 and TRBJ1-2; 7 nucleotides line up with TRBD1. Sequencing was done on a sample of blood. Here the CDR3 DNA reads TGTGCCAGCGCGGGACAGCATCCTAACTATGGCTACACCTTC. Translating gives CASAGQHPNYGYTF.